One and the same sample provided the 5 T cell receptor beta chains below, sequenced in a study of spatial heterogeneity in lung cancer. Time point meaning: sample taken at primary tumor resection. The input material, whole RNA from tumor, nontumor lung or frozen PBMC, was sequenced unsorted. From the 5' RACE reads, TCRdb called clonotypes with MiXCR, one entry per CDR3 protein. The sample has approximately 81,000 distinct CDR3 sequences; 10% to 15% are singletons. This material consisted of PBMCs, taken at surgery. The source of these receptors is a male donor with early-stage non-small cell lung cancer.

The CDR3: CASSPSLGEQFF. The CDR3 DNA follows: TGTGCCAGCTCACCTTCCTTGGGGGAGCAGTTCTTC. The chain employs TRBV18 and TRBJ2-1; D is unresolved. The CDR3 sequence is 12 residues long. CDR1 is KGHSH and CDR2 is LQKENI in the germline V gene. Trimming removed 3 bases at V and 10 bases at J, with 10 bases between.

This clonotype was recorded many times. The chain couples TRBV19 to TRBJ2-4; D uncertain. The germline V gene has CDR1 LNHDA and CDR2 SQIVND (reference sequence). Deletions cut 5 bases from V and 9 bases from J, with 8 bases between. This CDR3 spans 11 amino acids. The CDR3 DNA sequence: TGTGCCAGTAGTTATATAGGCATTCAGTACTTC. Its translation: CASSYIGIQYF.

At least ten counts were recorded for this clonotype. This chain connects TRBV6-2 or TRBV6-3 to TRBJ1-1, with D unclear. The germline V and J ends were trimmed by 7 bases and 4 bases, with 16 bases remaining between them. Germline loops: CDR1 MNHEY, CDR2 SVGEGT. CDR3 length: 14 amino acids. The chain's CDR3 is CASIRSPEATEAFF. The CDR3 DNA follows: TGTGCCAGCATCCGATCTCCTGAGGCCACTGAAGCTTTCTTT.

The table lists this clonotype with a few counts. V gene TRBV4-1 combines with J gene TRBJ1-2, with 7 bases fitting TRBD1. The ends lost 4 bases at V and 4 bases at J; junction bases unmatched: 9. The CDR3 extends over 15 amino acids. The germline V gene encodes CDR1 MGHRA and CDR2 YSYEKL. For the CDR3, the DNA is TGCGCCAGCAGCCTCGAATCCGCAGGGGGCTATGGCTACACCTTC. It specifies CASSLESAGGYGYTF.

The chain employs TRBV20-1 and TRBJ1-2; TRBD1 matches at 7 bases. Unmatched junction bases numbered 8, after V lost 1 base and J lost 3 bases. The germline CDR1 and CDR2 sequences are DFQATT and SNEGSKA (reference sequence). The CDR3 contains 15 residues. CDR3 protein: CSARVMARGYYGYTF. CDR3 sequence (DNA): TGCAGTGCTAGAGTAATGGCCAGGGGGTACTATGGCTACACCTTC.